Listed here are 27 T cell receptor beta chains from one sample, sequenced in a study of OX40 agonist ivuxolimab in advanced cancers. Measured with immunoSEQ multiplex PCR; TCRdb has only the in-frame clones, and not every one. The table has around 100,000 clones, nearly 90% seen once. Specimen: CD4+ or CD8+ T cells sorted from blood, collected in a trial of the OX40 agonist ivuxolimab. All receptors derive from an adult with an advanced solid tumor such as melanoma, head and neck, liver or kidney cancer.

The CDR3 region is CAWRGLAGGGISYNEQFF. The DNA of the CDR3 is TGTGCCTGGAGGGGACTAGCTGGAGGGGGGATCTCCTACAATGAGCAGTTCTTC. The chain carries TRBV30 and TRBJ2-1; 9 nucleotides match TRBD2. V trimming: 3 bases; J trimming: 0 bases; junction bases outside the gene matches: 12. The CDR3 sequence is 18 residues long. CDR1 is GTSNPN, CDR2 SVGIG, per germline (reference sequence). Full variable domain (remainder filled in from reference TRBV30 and TRBJ2-1): SQTIHQWPATLVQPVGSPLSLECTVEGTSNPNLYWYRQAAGRGLQLLFYSVGIGQISSEVPQNLSASRPQDRQFILSSKKLLLSDSGFYLCAWRGLAGGGISYNEQFFGPGTRLTVL.

This rearrangement joins TRBV29-1 to TRBJ1-1; 7 bases are shared with TRBD1. CDR1 is SQVTM, CDR2 ANQGSEA, per germline. There are 12 residues in the CDR3. Unmatched junction bases numbered 7, after V lost 5 bases and J lost 7 bases. This chain's CDR3 is CSVISRTGEAFF. DNA of the CDR3: TGCAGCGTTATCTCCCGGACAGGTGAAGCTTTCTTT.

J is TRBJ1-1 and V is TRBV10-3; D is uncertain. Trimming cost V 10 bases and J 10 bases, with 16 bases left between them. Germline CDR1 ENHRY, CDR2 SYGVKD. This CDR3 region has 11 residues. DNA of the CDR3: TGTGCCACCCAATCCCCGAGAGGAGCTTTCTTT. Its protein is CATQSPRGAFF.

V is TRBV5-4 and J is TRBJ2-1, with D maybe TRBD2 (6 bases). Looked up from germline, CDR1 is SGHNT and CDR2 is YYREEE (reference sequence). The CDR3 loop spans 16 amino acids. Trimming removed 4 bases from V and 4 bases from J, with 18 bases in between. As DNA, the CDR3 is TGTGCCAGCAGCCGTCCCATGGGGGGAGAATACAATGAGCAGTTCTTC. Encoded protein: CASSRPMGGEYNEQFF. Full variable domain (remainder filled in from reference TRBV5-4 and TRBJ2-1): ETGVTQSPTHLIKTRGQQVTLRCSSQSGHNTVSWYQQALGQGPQFIFQYYREEENGRGNFPPRFSGLQFPNYSSELNVNALELDDSALYLCASSRPMGGEYNEQFFGPGTRLTVL.

This chain joins TRBV18 and TRBJ2-7; D could derive from TRBD1 or TRBD2 (7 bases each). This CDR3 is 15 amino acids long. Between the trimmed V and J ends, which lost 6 bases and 2 bases, there was a span of 17 bases. Per the germline V gene, CDR1 is KGHSH and CDR2 is LQKENI. CDR3 residues: CASSRGGDNPYEQYF. The CDR3, as DNA: TGTGCCAGCTCCAGGGGGGGAGACAACCCCTACGAGCAGTACTTC.

CDR3 in amino acids: CASSLAPDASGNTIYF. The CDR3 coding sequence is TGTGCCAGCAGCTTAGCGCCGGATGCTTCTGGAAACACCATATATTTT. This chain joins TRBV7-9 and TRBJ1-3; D is ambiguous. CDR3 length: 16 residues. The V and J ends lost 0 bases and 1 base respectively, with 10 bases between them. CDR1 is SEHNR and CDR2 is FQNEAQ in the germline V gene (reference sequence).

The CDR3 region has the DNA TGTGCCAGCAGCTCAGGGGGTGGGGCCAACGTCCTGACTTTC. Translation: CASSSGGGANVLTF. The V and J genes are TRBV7-2 and TRBJ2-6, with TRBD1 identical over 7 bases. Trimming removed 4 bases from V and 3 bases from J; junction bases left unmatched: 0. Per the germline V gene, CDR1 is SGHTA and CDR2 is FQGNSA. CDR3 length: 14 residues.

CDR3 bases: TGTGCCATCAGTGAGTCCCAGGGTACCTATGGCTACACCTTC. As protein: CAISESQGTYGYTF. The V call is TRBV10-3, the J call TRBJ1-2, with a tentative D call TRBD1 (5 bases). The CDR3 length is 14 residues. CDR1 is ENHRY and CDR2 is SYGVKD in the germline V gene. V was clipped by 0 bases and J by 4 bases, with 9 bases between them.

J is TRBJ2-7 and V is TRBV7-3; no clear D gene. V was pared by 6 bases and J by 3 bases, with 12 bases between. Germline V gene sequence: CDR1 SGHTA, CDR2 FQGTGA. The CDR3 is 13 residues long. In DNA form, the CDR3 reads TGTGCCAGCAGTTCCTTTCCGAGCTACGAGCAGTACTTC. Translated, it gives CASSSFPSYEQYF.

V gene TRBV7-2 combines with J gene TRBJ2-7, with TRBD2 as a possible D gene (5 bases). CDR1 and CDR2 from the germline V gene are SGHTA and FQGNSA. This CDR3 has 15 amino acids. V lost 1 base, J lost 5 bases, and 15 bases lay in between. The CDR3 DNA is TGTGCCAGCAGCTTAGAGAAGGCGGACTGGCACGAGCAGTACTTC. This gives the protein CASSLEKADWHEQYF.

This clone was observed a few times. The J gene is TRBJ2-7, the V gene TRBV7-2; possibly TRBD2 for D (6 bases). This CDR3 comprises 13 residues. Per the germline V gene, CDR1 is SGHTA and CDR2 is FQGNSA. V lost 3 bases, J lost 0 bases, and 6 bases lay in between. DNA of the CDR3: TGTGCCAGCAGCTTGCGGGGCTCCTACGAGCAGTACTTC. Protein: CASSLRGSYEQYF.

As to this clone: This same CDR3 is encoded by further DNA sequences in the sample. The chain has TRBV2 and TRBJ1-1; no clear D. The germline V gene encodes CDR1 SNHLY and CDR2 FYNNEI. V lost 2 bases, J lost 2 bases, and 6 bases lay in between. This CDR3 has 13 amino acids. The CDR3 DNA sequence: TGTGCCAGCAGTGAACTGCCTAACACTGAAGCTTTCTTT. It is translated as CASSELPNTEAFF.

This clone was counted a few times. The chain combines TRBV5-1 with TRBJ2-1; D could derive from TRBD1 or TRBD2 (6 bases each). In germline, CDR1 is SGHRS, CDR2 YFSETQ. Trimming left V 3 bases short and J 6 bases short, with 19 bases between. This CDR3 has 16 residues. The CDR3 DNA is TGCGCCAGCAGCTCCGAGGGGGGCCGGGAAAGCAATGAGCAGTTCTTC. Translating it yields CASSSEGGRESNEQFF.

The gene calls are TRBV27 and TRBJ1-1; D might be TRBD1 (6 bases). Deletions cut 5 bases from V and 8 bases from J, with 15 bases between. Per germline, CDR1 MNHEY and CDR2 SMNVEV (reference sequence). This CDR3 contains 13 residues. CDR3 in DNA: TGTGCCAGCAGTCCTCTTCTAGGGGGAGAAGCTTTCTTT. Its translation is CASSPLLGGEAFF.

The CDR3 region is CASSLTYMTYEQYF. The CDR3 DNA sequence: TGTGCCAGCAGCTTGACTTATATGACCTACGAGCAGTACTTC. This sequence joins TRBV7-2 and TRBJ2-7, with D hard to call. Per germline, CDR1 SGHTA and CDR2 FQGNSA. The V end lost 3 bases, the J end lost 2 bases, and 11 bases lay between the germline ends. This CDR3 has 14 residues. Full variable domain (outside the CDR3, taken from reference TRBV7-2 and TRBJ2-7): GAGVSQSPSNKVTEKGKDVELRCDPISGHTALYWYRQSLGQGLEFLIYFQGNSAPDKSGLPSDRFSAERTGGSVSTLTIQRTQQEDSAVYLCASSLTYMTYEQYFGPGTRLTVT.

The V and J genes are TRBV7-2 and TRBJ2-7; 7 nucleotides align to TRBD2. The CDR3 runs 16 residues. Germline values: CDR1 SGHTA, CDR2 FQGNSA. Unmatched junction bases numbered 9, after V lost 4 bases and J lost 0 bases. The CDR3 is CASSSRGTINSYEQYF. The CDR3 coding sequence is TGTGCCAGCAGCTCCCGAGGGACTATTAACTCCTACGAGCAGTACTTC.

This clone appeared a single time. The V gene is TRBV4-3, the J gene TRBJ2-5, with 7 bases that match TRBD1. Germline loops: CDR1 LGHNA, CDR2 YSLEER. There are 15 residues in the CDR3. The trim removed 1 base at V and 4 bases at J, leaving 6 bases unmatched. The CDR3 is CASSQAGTVGETQYF. In DNA, the CDR3 is TGCGCCAGCAGCCAAGCCGGGACAGTGGGAGAGACCCAGTACTTC.

The rearrangement links TRBV28 to TRBJ2-5; D might be TRBD2 (7 bases). CDR1 is MDHEN, CDR2 SYDVKM, per germline. This CDR3 is 16 amino acids long. V was clipped by 8 bases and J by 4 bases, with 23 bases between them. The CDR3 spells CASGSMGGGGRETQYF. In DNA, the CDR3 is TGTGCCAGCGGTTCGATGGGGGGAGGGGGACGAGAGACCCAGTACTTC.

DNA of the CDR3: TGTGCCAGCAGAACTCGAGTGGGCTCCTACAATGAGCAGTTCTTC. The encoded protein is CASRTRVGSYNEQFF. The chain carries TRBV28 and TRBJ2-1, with D unresolved. Deletions cut 6 bases from V and 0 bases from J, with 12 bases between. This CDR3 contains 15 residues. Germline V lookup: CDR1 MDHEN, CDR2 SYDVKM.

A remark on this clone: Other DNA sequences in the same sample also yield this CDR3. The chain has TRBV28 and TRBJ1-1; maybe TRBD1 (6 bases). The CDR3 is 11 amino acids. Trimming cost V 2 bases and J 10 bases, with 8 bases left between them. Germline V gives CDR1 MDHEN, CDR2 SYDVKM. The CDR3 region is CASSLTGSAFF. The CDR3 nucleotides are TGTGCCAGCAGTTTAACAGGGTCAGCTTTCTTT.

This clone was counted only a few times. The chain joins TRBV4-1 to TRBJ2-7, with 8 bases that match TRBD1. The CDR3 is 18 amino acids. Germline V gives CDR1 MGHRA, CDR2 YSYEKL. The V and J ends lost 4 bases and 3 bases, in that order; junction bases with no gene match: 17. The CDR3: CASSPSLDKGQAYYEQYF. The CDR3 DNA reads TGCGCCAGCAGCCCATCTCTCGATAAGGGACAGGCATACTACGAGCAGTACTTC.

The chain links TRBV6-5 to TRBJ1-1, with a weak D call TRBD1 (6 bases). CDR3 size: 15 residues. Trimming pared 6 bases from V and 4 bases from J, leaving 18 bases between. Germline lookup yields CDR1 MNHEY and CDR2 SVGAGI. The CDR3 DNA follows: TGTGCCAGCAGCCGAAGGGGGGGCTTTGTCACTGAAGCTTTCTTT. It yields the protein CASSRRGGFVTEAFF.

The chain couples TRBV30 to TRBJ2-1, with D perhaps TRBD2 (6 bases). Between the trimmed V and J ends, which lost 3 bases and 10 bases, there was a span of 16 bases. The CDR3 runs 13 residues. Germline CDR1 GTSNPN, CDR2 SVGIG (reference sequence). The CDR3 DNA follows: TGTGCCTGGAGGGACTCGGGAGAAAGGGAGCAGTTCTTC. The encoded protein is CAWRDSGEREQFF.

The V gene is TRBV9, the J gene TRBJ2-1, with D possibly matching TRBD2 (6 bases). CDR1 SGDLS and CDR2 YYNGEE come from the germline V gene. The CDR3 runs 17 residues. Trimming shortened V by 4 bases and J by 0 bases, and 17 bases separated the two germline ends. CDR3 sequence reads: CASSSRLRGSSYNEQFF. CDR3 coding DNA: TGTGCCAGCAGCTCACGCCTTCGGGGGAGCTCCTACAATGAGCAGTTCTTC.

The chain joins TRBV9 to TRBJ2-1, with TRBD2 identical over 7 bases. The V gene's germline CDR1 is SGDLS and CDR2 YYNGEE. V lost 4 bases and J lost 4; bases outside the gene matches: 8. This CDR3 is 15 amino acids long. The CDR3 nucleotides are TGTGCCAGCAGCTCGGGAGGATTAGATTACAATGAGCAGTTCTTC. Residues: CASSSGGLDYNEQFF.

The chain carries TRBV7-9 and TRBJ1-3, with 7 bases that match TRBD1. Germline CDR1 reads SEHNR; CDR2 reads FQNEAQ (reference sequence). The CDR3 contains 15 residues. J gave up 4 bases and V 1 base, and 4 bases lay outside the gene matches. This CDR3 is CASSLGQGSGNTIYF. The DNA for the CDR3 is TGTGCCAGCAGCTTAGGACAGGGATCCGGAAACACCATATATTTT.

This chain connects TRBV28 to TRBJ2-1; the match to TRBD1 covers 7 bases. This CDR3 spans 16 amino acids. With V trimmed by 5 bases and J by 7 bases, 14 bases remained unmatched. Germline V CDR1 and CDR2: MDHEN, SYDVKM. CDR3 region: CASSPPQGQFLNEQFF. CDR3 nucleotide sequence: TGTGCCAGCAGTCCCCCCCAGGGACAGTTTTTAAATGAGCAGTTCTTC.